Each of the 27 T cell receptor beta chains below was sequenced from the same sample in a study of technical replicates of blood from a few donors (dated by TCRdb to 2016 to 2017). Library preparation was by the immunoSEQ multiplex PCR assay. Not all clones reach the TCRdb copy of this immuneACCESS table, which keeps in-frame sequences only. Checked studies attribute under half of the gap to unresolved V genes and leave the rest unexplained. The sample table holds about 69,000 clones, of which around 90% were seen once. Around 4.6% of the sample belongs to the ten largest clones. The sample comprised PBMCs. The receptors shown here come from a human donor in good health. Some clones in this sample may be carry-over from other donors' samples.

The chain is built from TRBV11-2 and TRBJ2-3, with D possibly TRBD2 on 7 matching bases. The CDR3 contains 17 residues. Trimming shortened V by 1 base and J by 1 base, and 15 bases separated the two germline ends. The germline CDR1 and CDR2 sequences are SGHAT and FQNNGV. In DNA form, the CDR3 reads TGTGCCAGCAGCTTAGGGGGGGGCACTAGCGGCACAGATACGCAGTATTTT. This codes for CASSLGGGTSGTDTQYF.

The genes are TRBV27 and TRBJ2-1, with D possibly being TRBD2 (5 bases). CDR3 length equals 14 residues. Germline CDR1 reads MNHEY; CDR2 reads SMNVEV (reference sequence). V dropped 5 bases and J dropped 8 bases, with 16 bases sitting between them. The DNA of the CDR3 is TGTGCCAGCAGTCCTGGAGGCTACCAGTATGAGCAGTTCTTC. It specifies CASSPGGYQYEQFF.

This chain connects TRBV7-2 to TRBJ2-7; D not resolved. CDR1 SGHTA and CDR2 FQGNSA come from the germline V gene. This CDR3 spans 14 amino acids. Deletions cut 4 bases from V and 6 bases from J, with 16 bases between. The CDR3 DNA is TGTGCCAGCAGCTACTTGGTCCTATTTTCCGAGCAGTACTTC. This translates into CASSYLVLFSEQYF.

This CDR3 is CASSEGGVLNTEAFF. CDR3 nucleotide sequence: TGTGCCAGCAGCGAGGGCGGGGTTTTGAACACTGAAGCTTTCTTT. The chain uses TRBV7-9 and TRBJ1-1; D gene uncertain. Deletions cut 5 bases from V and 0 bases from J, with 13 bases between. Germline values: CDR1 SEHNR, CDR2 FQNEAQ (reference sequence). The CDR3 spans 15 residues.

A few counts support this clone. V and J are TRBV2 and TRBJ1-5; tentative D call: TRBD1 (6 bases). Germline values: CDR1 SNHLY, CDR2 FYNNEI. This CDR3 is 15 amino acids long. With 1 base removed from V and 3 bases from J, the gap between germline ends came to 10 bases. DNA for the CDR3: TGTGCCAGCAGTGAAGGCAGGGGTACCAATCAGCCCCAGCATTTT. Translated, it gives CASSEGRGTNQPQHF.

This chain joins TRBV29-1 and TRBJ1-3; unclear D gene. The CDR3 covers 11 residues. Looked up from germline, CDR1 is SQVTM and CDR2 is ANQGSEA. The germline V and J ends were trimmed by 6 bases and 11 bases, with 14 bases remaining between them. CDR3 sequence reads: CSVTPRGSIYF. The CDR3 coding sequence is TGCAGCGTAACACCACGAGGGTCCATATATTTT.

V gene TRBV4-3 combines with J gene TRBJ2-1, with TRBD2 matching over 10 bases. With V trimmed by 4 bases and J by 9 bases, 12 bases remained unmatched. CDR3 size: 16 residues. Germline V gene lookup returns CDR1 LGHNA and CDR2 YSLEER. The CDR3 sequence is CASSPGAAGGSGEQFF. Written as DNA, the CDR3 is TGCGCCAGCAGCCCAGGGGCAGCGGGGGGGTCCGGTGAGCAGTTCTTC.

This rearrangement joins TRBV5-4 to TRBJ2-7, with D tentatively TRBD2 (7 bases). V dropped 0 bases and J dropped 2 bases, with 12 bases sitting between them. The CDR3 runs 15 residues. Germline lookup yields CDR1 SGHNT and CDR2 YYREEE (reference sequence). CDR3 residues: CASSLVGGTTYEQYF. CDR3 coding DNA: TGTGCCAGCAGCTTGGTGGGGGGGACAACCTACGAGCAGTACTTC.

V usage is TRBV2 and J usage is TRBJ1-1; 7 nucleotides match TRBD1. The CDR3 contains 13 residues. V shed 11 bases and J 4 bases; nucleotides not matched to a gene: 10. Germline V gene data show CDR1 as SNHLY and CDR2 as FYNNEI. CDR3 sequence (DNA): TGTGCCGGCCGAGACAGGGCCGGCACTGAAGCTTTCTTT. Amino acids: CAGRDRAGTEAFF.

The chain links TRBV19 to TRBJ2-7, with 7 bases matching TRBD2. This CDR3 spans 15 amino acids. The trim removed 3 bases at V and 2 bases at J, leaving 7 bases unmatched. Looked up from germline, CDR1 is LNHDA and CDR2 is SQIVND (reference sequence). This chain's CDR3 is CASSIREGGAYEQYF. CDR3 in DNA: TGTGCCAGTAGTATCAGGGAGGGAGGGGCCTACGAGCAGTACTTC.

The chain combines TRBV27 with TRBJ1-2; 10 nucleotides agree with TRBD1. V was clipped by 6 bases and J by 8 bases; unmatched bases: 9. This CDR3 spans 14 amino acids. Germline V gene sequence: CDR1 MNHEY, CDR2 SMNVEV (reference sequence). The CDR3 region has the DNA TGTGCCAGCAGCCGGACAGGGGGTATGATAGGCTACACCTTC. It encodes CASSRTGGMIGYTF.

The chain combines TRBV5-6 with TRBJ2-7; D is possibly TRBD1 (5 bases). The germline V gene encodes CDR1 SGHDT and CDR2 YYEEEE. The CDR3 consists of 15 residues. Trimming stripped 4 bases from V and 5 bases from J, with 19 bases between. In nucleotides, the CDR3 is TGTGCCAGCAGCCCGGACCCAGGGCGATGGAACGAGCAGTACTTC. Translating gives CASSPDPGRWNEQYF.

The chain links TRBV2 to TRBJ1-5, with 8 bases identical to TRBD1. The junction had 2 bases not matched to a gene; V was cut back by 6 bases and J by 4 bases. From germline, CDR1 is SNHLY and CDR2 FYNNEI. This CDR3 is 13 amino acids long. CDR3 region: CASSRQGNQPQHF. The CDR3 DNA follows: TGTGCCAGCAGCCGACAGGGGAATCAGCCCCAGCATTTT.

The CDR3 region is CSVVSGNTIYF. In DNA form, the CDR3 reads TGCAGTGTCGTCTCTGGAAACACCATATATTTT. J is TRBJ1-3 and V is TRBV20-1; no clear D gene. This CDR3 contains 11 residues. Trimming removed 7 bases at V and 0 bases at J, with 4 bases between. Germline V lookup: CDR1 DFQATT, CDR2 SNEGSKA (reference sequence).

The sample holds one count of this clone. The chain combines TRBV19 with TRBJ2-3, with 9 nucleotides matching TRBD2. Losses at the gene ends were 6 bases for V and 4 bases for J; bases not matched to a gene: 14. CDR3 length: 17 amino acids. Per the germline V gene, CDR1 is LNHDA and CDR2 is SQIVND (reference sequence). CDR3 sequence reads: CASSPLAVAGDSDTQYF. The CDR3, as DNA: TGTGCCAGTAGCCCCTTGGCGGTAGCGGGAGACTCAGATACGCAGTATTTT.

The chain uses TRBV2 and TRBJ1-1, with a weak D call TRBD1 (5 bases). This CDR3 contains 13 residues. The ends were cut back, 6 bases at V and 3 bases at J, with 11 bases in the middle. CDR1 is SNHLY and CDR2 is FYNNEI in the germline V gene. CDR3 sequence: CASRAGPYTEAFF. CDR3 coding DNA: TGTGCCAGCAGGGCGGGACCGTACACTGAAGCTTTCTTT.

The J gene is TRBJ2-3, the V gene TRBV11-3; D not certain. The V and J ends lost 2 bases and 2 bases respectively, with 2 bases between them. The CDR3 loop spans 12 amino acids. Per the germline V gene, CDR1 is SGHNT and CDR2 is YENEEA. CDR3 DNA sequence: TGTGCCAGCAGCTTATACACAGATACGCAGTATTTT. This codes for CASSLYTDTQYF.

This clone is a singleton in its sample. V and J are TRBV30 and TRBJ2-3; TRBD2 is a possible D gene (5 bases). The V gene lost 3 bases and the J gene lost 4 bases, with 14 bases spanning the gap. CDR3 size: 14 residues. Germline CDR1 and CDR2: GTSNPN and SVGIG (reference sequence). The DNA of the CDR3 is TGTGCCTGGAGGGCGGGTCCGCCTCCAGATACGCAGTATTTT. This codes for CAWRAGPPPDTQYF. Looking up the rest from reference TRBV30 and TRBJ2-3 gives the full variable domain: SQTIHQWPATLVQPVGSPLSLECTVEGTSNPNLYWYRQAAGRGLQLLFYSVGIGQISSEVPQNLSASRPQDRQFILSSKKLLLSDSGFYLCAWRAGPPPDTQYFGPGTRLTVL.

This clone is medium-sized in the sample. This chain uses TRBV6-6 with TRBJ2-1; weak D call: TRBD1 (5 bases). The CDR3 contains 14 residues. Germline V gene sequence: CDR1 MNHNY, CDR2 SVGAGI (reference sequence). Trimming took 2 bases from V and 0 from J, leaving 5 bases between them. The CDR3 is CASSYQGSYNEQFF. The CDR3 DNA reads as TGTGCCAGCAGTTACCAGGGCTCCTACAATGAGCAGTTCTTC.

The chain joins TRBV19 to TRBJ2-5; the D is unclear. Germline CDR1 reads LNHDA; CDR2 reads SQIVND (reference sequence). The V end lost 9 bases, the J end lost 2 bases, and 19 bases lay between the germline ends. This CDR3 comprises 15 residues. The CDR3 loop is CASRLTQKPQETQYF. The CDR3 region has the DNA TGTGCCAGCAGGTTGACACAGAAGCCTCAAGAGACCCAGTACTTC.

This clone turned up a few times. V usage is TRBV13 and J usage is TRBJ1-1, with D perhaps matching TRBD1 (5 bases). Trimming shortened V by 1 base and J by 1 base, and 10 bases separated the two germline ends. The CDR3 runs to 15 residues. Per the germline V gene, CDR1 is PRHDT and CDR2 is FYEKMQ (reference sequence). The CDR3 region has the DNA TGTGCCAGCAGCTTAGTTGGGGCGCGGAACACTGAAGCTTTCTTT. This translates into CASSLVGARNTEAFF.

The chain couples TRBV5-1 to TRBJ2-3; 7 bases match TRBD1. The CDR3 loop spans 14 amino acids. Germline V gives CDR1 SGHRS, CDR2 YFSETQ. V lost 5 bases, J lost 0 bases, and 3 bases stayed unmatched. This chain's CDR3 is CASSPGQSTDTQYF. The CDR3 region has the DNA TGCGCCAGCAGTCCGGGACAGAGCACAGATACGCAGTATTTT.

The chain joins TRBV6-4 to TRBJ1-1; D remains ambiguous. CDR1 MRHNA and CDR2 SNTAGT come from the germline V gene. Trimming cost V 6 bases and J 4 bases, with 12 bases left between them. The CDR3 covers 13 residues. The CDR3 spells CASSPGGGTEAFF. The CDR3 nucleotides read TGTGCCAGCAGCCCAGGAGGCGGCACTGAAGCTTTCTTT.

The rearrangement links TRBV4-1 to TRBJ1-4, with 7 nucleotides matching TRBD1. J was trimmed by 7 bases and V by 1 base; bases with no gene match: 6. There are 15 residues in the CDR3. Germline V gene data show CDR1 as MGHRA and CDR2 as YSYEKL. The CDR3 region has the DNA TGCGCCAGCAGCCAAGCCGACAGGGAGGCTGAAAAACTGTTTTTT. Its translation: CASSQADREAEKLFF.

J is TRBJ2-7 and V is TRBV13; maybe TRBD2 (6 bases). The CDR3 loop spans 13 amino acids. The V gene lost 5 bases and the J gene lost 6 bases, with 14 bases spanning the gap. The germline V gene encodes CDR1 PRHDT and CDR2 FYEKMQ (reference sequence). The CDR3 protein is CASSRESGFEQYF. CDR3 nucleotides: TGTGCCAGCAGCCGGGAGTCAGGGTTCGAGCAGTACTTC.

The gene calls are TRBV6-5 and TRBJ2-3, with 7 bases fitting TRBD2. CDR3 size: 14 residues. Losses at the gene ends were 5 bases for V and 0 bases for J; bases not matched to a gene: 2. Germline V gives CDR1 MNHEY, CDR2 SVGAGI. Here the CDR3 DNA reads TGTGCCAGCAGTGTAGCGGGTAGCACAGATACGCAGTATTTT. Translated: CASSVAGSTDTQYF.

This chain joins TRBV9 and TRBJ2-7; TRBD2 aligns across 8 bases. The V gene's germline CDR1 is SGDLS and CDR2 YYNGEE. The CDR3 runs 15 residues. Germline trimming cut 0 bases from V and 4 bases from J; bases unmatched to any gene: 6. The CDR3: CASSVGVAGLYEQYF. In nucleotides, the CDR3 is TGTGCCAGCAGCGTAGGGGTAGCGGGACTATACGAGCAGTACTTC. Full variable domain (rest looked up from reference TRBV9 and TRBJ2-7): DSGVTQTPKHLITATGQRVTLRCSPRSGDLSVYWYQQSLDQGLQFLIQYYNGEERAKGNILERFSAQQFPDLHSELNLSSLELGDSALYFCASSVGVAGLYEQYFGPGTRLTVT.